The 14 T cell receptor beta chains listed next were all sequenced from one sample in a study of regulatory T cells in long-lasting Graves disease. Time point here: newly diagnosed GD, antithyroid drugs for less than 3 months. The TCR library used RNA extracted from PBMCs. Investigators prepared the TCR beta libraries by applying iRepertoire HTBI primers and Arm-PCR of CDR3 regions. Via MiXCR, TCRdb re-called the multiplex PCR reads, giving one row per CDR3 protein. This sample carries some 370,000 distinct CDR3 sequences, roughly 12% of them seen once, and the ten largest clones take about 19%. These data were likewise used in another study, on T cells in Graves' hyperthyroidism and ophthalmopathy.

The sequenced sample was peripheral blood mononuclear cells (PBMCs), obtained at new diagnosis, from a patient treated with antithyroid drugs. The receptors here all came from a woman between 18 and 29 years old with Graves disease.

This clonotype was observed at least ten times. The chain joins TRBV7-9 to TRBJ1-4, with 9 nucleotides matching TRBD1. CDR3 size: 16 residues. With 0 bases clipped from V and 8 bases from J, the junction kept 7 bases outside the gene matches. The germline CDR1 and CDR2 sequences are SEHNR and FQNEAQ (reference sequence). The CDR3 protein is CASSLAPGTGREKLFF. CDR3 sequence (DNA): TGTGCCAGCAGCTTAGCGCCCGGGACAGGGAGGGAAAAACTGTTTTTT. The full variable domain, rest sourced from reference TRBV7-9 and TRBJ1-4, is DTGVSQNPRHKITKRGQNVTFRCDPISEHNRLYWYRQTLGQGPEFLTYFQNEAQLEKSRLLSDRFSAERPKGSFSTLEIQRTEQGDSAMYLCASSLAPGTGREKLFFGSGTQLSVL.

The table lists this clonotype with many counts. The gene calls are TRBV28 and TRBJ1-2, with 7 nucleotides matching TRBD1. This CDR3 comprises 14 residues. The V and J ends lost 3 bases and 7 bases, in that order; junction bases with no gene match: 8. Germline V lookup: CDR1 MDHEN, CDR2 SYDVKM. The CDR3 bases are TGTGCCAGCAGTTTCTACAGGGGAATAGGTGGCTACACCTTC. Its translation is CASSFYRGIGGYTF.

This clonotype was counted at least ten times. J is TRBJ2-4 and V is TRBV20-1, with 9 bases matching TRBD1. The V gene end was trimmed by 5 bases and the J gene end by 5 bases; junction bases not matched to a gene: 10. Germline V CDR1 and CDR2: DFQATT, SNEGSKA (reference sequence). The CDR3 spans 15 residues. The CDR3 reads CSADPGQGGENIQYF. Written as DNA, the CDR3 is TGCAGTGCTGATCCGGGACAGGGTGGTGAAAACATTCAGTACTTC.

The table lists this clonotype with many counts. This chain uses TRBV5-1 with TRBJ2-7; TRBD2 matches 7 bases. With 0 bases clipped from V and 5 bases from J, the junction kept 8 bases outside the gene matches. This CDR3 is built from 15 residues. CDR1 is SGHRS, CDR2 YFSETQ, per germline. This CDR3 is CASSLGTGRDDEQYV. DNA for the CDR3: TGCGCCAGCAGCTTGGGGACGGGGAGGGACGACGAGCAGTACGTC.

This clonotype was counted at least ten times. The chain carries TRBV6-1 and TRBJ1-1; D is unresolved. V gave up 6 bases and J gave up 11 bases, with 19 bases separating them. There are 13 residues in the CDR3. CDR1 and CDR2 from the germline V gene are MNHNS and SASEGT. The CDR3 sequence: CASRTPSKLQAFF. The CDR3 DNA sequence: TGTGCCAGCAGGACCCCTTCTAAACTACAGGCTTTCTTT.

This clonotype occurred many times. V is TRBV6-1 and J is TRBJ2-1; 11 bases are shared with TRBD2. J was trimmed by 8 bases and V by 5 bases; bases with no gene match: 11. CDR1 is MNHNS and CDR2 is SASEGT in the germline V gene. The CDR3 consists of 16 residues. As DNA, the CDR3 is TGTGCCAGCAGTAAACTAGCGGGAGAGATGGGCGATGAGCAGTTCTTC. Amino acids: CASSKLAGEMGDEQFF.

Concerning this clonotype: A read error may be the cause here, since a much bigger clone is one base away. The genes are TRBV27 and TRBJ1-3; 7 bases map to TRBD1. The germline V gene encodes CDR1 MNHEY and CDR2 SMNVEV (reference sequence). This CDR3 contains 15 residues. This CDR3 reads CASSRAGTAGDTIYF. The CDR3 nucleotides are TGTGCCAGCAGTAGAGCCGGGACAGCTGGAGACACCATATATTTT.

This clonotype has only a few counts. The rearrangement uses TRBV20-1 and TRBJ2-3; 8 nucleotides align to TRBD2. V lost 3 bases and J lost 2; bases outside the gene matches: 4. This CDR3 has 14 residues. The germline CDR1 and CDR2 sequences are DFQATT and SNEGSKA (reference sequence). CDR3 in DNA: TGCAGTGCTAGCGGGGGGGGGTACACAGATACGCAGTATTTT. This codes for CSASGGGYTDTQYF.

This chain links TRBV30 with TRBJ2-1, with D possibly TRBD2 on 5 matching bases. The CDR3 sequence is 18 residues long. V was clipped by 2 bases and J by 0 bases, with 20 bases between them. Per germline, CDR1 GTSNPN and CDR2 SVGIG (reference sequence). The CDR3 DNA follows: TGTGCCTGGAGTCCCCGAAGGGAGCTGCCGTCCTCCTACAATGAGCAGTTCTTC. It specifies CAWSPRRELPSSYNEQFF.

This chain connects TRBV7-3 to TRBJ2-5; unclear D gene. Trimming took 4 bases from V and 3 from J, leaving 12 bases between them. This CDR3 region has 14 residues. The V gene's germline CDR1 is SGHTA and CDR2 FQGTGA. The CDR3 loop reads CASSSPNEKETQYF. CDR3 nucleotides: TGTGCCAGCAGCTCGCCAAACGAAAAAGAGACCCAGTACTTC.

This clonotype came up many times. The chain is built from TRBV7-2 and TRBJ2-3, with 7 bases lining up with TRBD2. CDR3 length: 14 amino acids. V gave up 8 bases and J gave up 6 bases; unmatched junction bases: 11. The V gene's germline CDR1 is SGHTA and CDR2 FQGNSA. The CDR3 nucleotides are TGTGCCAGCTTACTTACGCGGGGGATCGATACGCAGTATTTT. This gives the protein CASLLTRGIDTQYF.

This clonotype occurred a few times. The chain is built from TRBV27 and TRBJ1-6; D is undetermined. Trimming removed 6 bases at V and 5 bases at J, with 14 bases between. This CDR3 comprises 15 residues. The germline V gene encodes CDR1 MNHEY and CDR2 SMNVEV (reference sequence). The CDR3 region is CASSPRQPDNSPLHF. The CDR3 DNA follows: TGTGCCAGCAGCCCGAGGCAGCCTGATAATTCACCCCTCCACTTT.

The table lists this clonotype with many counts. The chain combines TRBV5-5 with TRBJ2-7, with 8 nucleotides matching TRBD1. The junction had 6 bases not matched to a gene; V was cut back by 4 bases and J by 0 bases. The CDR3 spans 15 residues. Germline CDR1 is SGHKS and CDR2 is YYEKEE (reference sequence). The CDR3 DNA is TGTGCCAGCAGCGGGGGGACAGGCGTCTCCTACGAGCAGTACGTC. Translated, it gives CASSGGTGVSYEQYV.

This clonotype was found many times. The chain has TRBV2 and TRBJ2-5; TRBD2 might be the D (5 bases). V was clipped by 4 bases and J by 0 bases, with 6 bases between them. The germline V gene encodes CDR1 SNHLY and CDR2 FYNNEI. The CDR3 is 13 amino acids. CDR3 residues: CASSADYQETQYF. In DNA, the CDR3 is TGTGCCAGCAGTGCGGACTACCAAGAGACCCAGTACTTC.